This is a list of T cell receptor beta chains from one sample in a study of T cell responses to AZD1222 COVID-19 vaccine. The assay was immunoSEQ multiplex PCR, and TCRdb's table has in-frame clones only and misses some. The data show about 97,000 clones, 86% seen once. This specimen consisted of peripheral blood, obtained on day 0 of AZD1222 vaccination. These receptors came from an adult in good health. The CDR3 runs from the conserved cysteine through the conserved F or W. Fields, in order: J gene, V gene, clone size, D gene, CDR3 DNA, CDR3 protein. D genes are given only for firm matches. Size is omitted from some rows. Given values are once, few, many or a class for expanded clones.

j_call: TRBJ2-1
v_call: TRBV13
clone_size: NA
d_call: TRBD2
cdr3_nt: TGTGCCAGCAGCTTAAGTTTCGCGGGAGGTTTTGTGGATGAGCAGTTCTTC
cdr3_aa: CASSLSFAGGFVDEQFF

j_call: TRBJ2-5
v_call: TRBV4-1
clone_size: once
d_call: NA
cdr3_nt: TGCGCCAGCAGCCACCCCGGAGCCGCCCAAGAGACCCAGTACTTC
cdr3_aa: CASSHPGAAQETQYF

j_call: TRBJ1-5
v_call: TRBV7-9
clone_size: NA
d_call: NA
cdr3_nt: TGTGCCAGCAGCCGACAGGGCAATCAGCCCCAGCATTTT
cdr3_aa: CASSRQGNQPQHF

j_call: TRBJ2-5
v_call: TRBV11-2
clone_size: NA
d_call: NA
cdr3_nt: TGTGCCAGCAGCTTCGCCCCGACCCAACAAGAGACCCAGTACTTC
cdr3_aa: CASSFAPTQQETQYF

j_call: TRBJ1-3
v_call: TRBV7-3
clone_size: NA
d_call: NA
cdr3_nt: TGTGCCAGCAGCCAGGGACCCCTAAGCTCTGGAAACACCATATATTTT
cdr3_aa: CASSQGPLSSGNTIYF

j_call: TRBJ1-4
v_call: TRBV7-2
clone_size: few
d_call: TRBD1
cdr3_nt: TGTGCCAGCAGCCCCGACAGGGGTTTCGTCGAAAAACTGTTTTTT
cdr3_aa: CASSPDRGFVEKLFF

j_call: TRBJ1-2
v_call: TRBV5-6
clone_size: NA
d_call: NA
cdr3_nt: TGTGCCAGCAGCTTGGCGAGGGACACATATGGCTACACCTTC
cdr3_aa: CASSLARDTYGYTF

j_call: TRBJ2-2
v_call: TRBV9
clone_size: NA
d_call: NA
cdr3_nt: TGTGCCAGCAGTCGCGAGAGTCGTACCACCGGGGAGCTGTTTTTT
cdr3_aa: CASSRESRTTGELFF

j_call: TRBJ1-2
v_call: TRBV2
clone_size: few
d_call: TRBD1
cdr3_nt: TGTGCCAGCAGCAAAGACAGGGGAGACTATGGCTACACCTTC
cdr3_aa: CASSKDRGDYGYTF

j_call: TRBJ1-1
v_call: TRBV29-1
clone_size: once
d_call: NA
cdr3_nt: TGCAGCGCCAGACAGAATTCGGACACTGAAGCTTTCTTT
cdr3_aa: CSARQNSDTEAFF

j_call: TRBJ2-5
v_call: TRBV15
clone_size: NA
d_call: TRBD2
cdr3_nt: TGTGCCACCAGCAGGAACCCGGGACTAAGGGGCGAGACCCAGTACTTC
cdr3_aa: CATSRNPGLRGETQYF

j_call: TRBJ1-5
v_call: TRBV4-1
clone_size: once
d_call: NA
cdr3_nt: TGCGCCAGCAGCCAAGGGAACAACAATCAGCCCCAGCATTTT
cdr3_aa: CASSQGNNNQPQHF

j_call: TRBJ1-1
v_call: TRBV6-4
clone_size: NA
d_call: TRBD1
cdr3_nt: TGTGCCAGCAGTGTGGGGGACAGGTTCTTGAACACTGAAGCTTTCTTT
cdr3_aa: CASSVGDRFLNTEAFF